Listed below are T cell receptor beta chains from one sample, sequenced in a study of radiotherapy plus CTLA-4 blockade in lung cancer. Produced via immunoSEQ multiplex PCR; TCRdb's table is partial and in-frame only. The profile shows 75,000 to 100,000 clones, 80% to 90% of them singletons. The source was peripheral blood, collected from a patient treated with radiotherapy plus ipilimumab. The receptors were gathered from a human donor with non-small cell lung cancer that progressed on radiotherapy plus ipilimumab. The CDR3 runs from the conserved cysteine through the conserved F or W. The D gene is left open where the match is weak. Expanded clones are given a class, and other clones once, few, many or no size at all.

abundance	v_gene	j_gene	d_gene	len	CDR3aa	CDR3nt
NA	TRBV2	TRBJ1-1	NA	14	CASPVGGGNTEAFF	TGTGCCAGCCCCGTGGGGGGTGGGAACACTGAAGCTTTCTTT
once	TRBV7-3	TRBJ2-1	NA	14	CASSLTPRGGEQFF	TGTGCCAGCAGCTTAACCCCCAGGGGGGGTGAGCAGTTCTTC
once	TRBV11-3	TRBJ2-3	NA	12	CASSLVPDTQYF	TGTGCCAGCAGCTTAGTTCCAGATACGCAGTATTTT
NA	TRBV5-1	TRBJ2-1	NA	14	CASSLPAGANEQFF	TGCGCCAGCAGCTTGCCGGCAGGGGCGAATGAGCAGTTCTTC
once	TRBV18	TRBJ1-2	NA	13	CASSADSFYGYTF	TGTGCCAGCTCAGCAGACAGTTTCTATGGCTACACCTTC
NA	TRBV19	TRBJ2-3	NA	15	CASSFMGAGTDTQYF	TGTGCCAGTAGTTTTATGGGAGCTGGCACAGATACGCAGTATTTT
once	TRBV27	TRBJ2-7	TRBD1	15	CASSPGDRGRFEQYF	TGTGCCAGCAGTCCGGGGGACAGGGGGCGGTTTGAGCAGTACTTC
NA	TRBV7-8	TRBJ2-4	TRBD2	15	CASSERTSGIGIQYF	TGTGCCAGCAGCGAGAGGACTAGCGGGATAGGCATTCAGTACTTC
NA	TRBV5-1	TRBJ2-5	TRBD2	15	CASSEGPSGGETQYF	TGCGCCAGCAGCGAGGGGCCGAGCGGGGGAGAGACCCAGTACTTC
once	TRBV5-1	TRBJ2-2	TRBD2	19	CASSFVASGSRLNTGELFF	TGCGCCAGCAGCTTCGTTGCTAGCGGGAGCCGGCTGAACACCGGGGAGCTGTTTTTT
NA	TRBV2	TRBJ2-4	NA	13	CASSSGTQNIQYF	TGTGCCAGCAGTTCCGGGACCCAAAACATTCAGTACTTC
NA	TRBV6-1	TRBJ2-7	NA	15	CASSGGDLGGYEQYF	TGTGCCAGCAGTGGCGGAGACCTAGGGGGCTACGAGCAGTACTTC
few	TRBV19	TRBJ1-2	NA	14	CASEKQDSNYGYTF	TGTGCCAGTGAGAAACAGGACTCGAACTATGGCTACACCTTC
NA	TRBV7-8	TRBJ2-1	TRBD2	16	CASSPRTSGGYNEQFF	TGTGCCAGCAGCCCTCGGACTAGCGGGGGTTACAATGAGCAGTTCTTC
NA	TRBV9	TRBJ2-6	NA	14	CASSADSGANVLTF	TGTGCCAGCAGCGCGGACTCTGGGGCCAACGTCCTGACTTTC
NA	TRBV29-1	TRBJ2-5	TRBD1	14	CSVRMTGGGETQYF	TGCAGCGTACGTATGACAGGGGGCGGAGAGACCCAGTACTTC
NA	TRBV27	TRBJ2-7	NA	11	CASREGYEQYF	TGTGCCAGCAGGGAGGGCTACGAGCAGTACTTC